The 5 T cell receptor beta chains below come from one sample, sequenced in a study of T cell responses to AZD1222 COVID-19 vaccine. Produced via immunoSEQ multiplex PCR; TCRdb's table is partial and in-frame only. Counted here are 110,000 to 150,000 clones, 80% to 90% occurring once; the ten biggest clones make up over 7%. This specimen consisted of peripheral blood, obtained on day 0 of AZD1222 vaccination. Receptors were obtained from an adult in good health.

The genes are TRBV5-1 and TRBJ1-2; TRBD1 aligns across 7 bases. Unmatched junction bases numbered 11, after V lost 4 bases and J lost 8 bases. The CDR3 runs to 14 residues. The germline V gene has CDR1 SGHRS and CDR2 YFSETQ. The CDR3 DNA reads as TGCGCCAGCAGCCAGCCAGGACAGGAAGAGGGCTACACCTTC. It translates to CASSQPGQEEGYTF.

The CDR3 DNA reads TGTGCCAGCAGCCCCCGACAGGGGATAAACACCGGGGAGCTGTTTTTT. Its protein is CASSPRQGINTGELFF. This chain connects TRBV11-3 to TRBJ2-2; the match to TRBD1 covers 8 bases. Germline loops: CDR1 SGHNT, CDR2 YENEEA. The CDR3 is 16 residues long. J lost 2 bases, V lost 5 bases, and 7 bases had no gene match.

J is TRBJ2-1 and V is TRBV15; possible D gene TRBD1, 6 bases. Germline V lookup: CDR1 LNHNV, CDR2 YYDKDF (reference sequence). The CDR3 length is 13 residues. V gave up 3 bases and J gave up 10 bases, with 13 bases separating them. CDR3 residues: CATSSIPGQEQFF. The CDR3 region has the DNA TGTGCCACCAGCAGCATACCGGGACAAGAGCAGTTCTTC.

The chain links TRBV19 to TRBJ1-2; the D gene is possibly TRBD1 (6 bases). Germline CDR1 is LNHDA and CDR2 is SQIVND (reference sequence). The germline V and J ends were trimmed by 8 bases and 2 bases, with 18 bases remaining between them. This CDR3 has 15 amino acids. CDR3 bases: TGTGCCAGTGGTCCGGGGGCACTGATCAACTATGGCTACACCTTC. Its translation is CASGPGALINYGYTF.

The chain carries TRBV5-1 and TRBJ1-1, with D possibly being TRBD1 (5 bases). Trimming pared 0 bases from V and 0 bases from J, leaving 12 bases between. Germline lookup yields CDR1 SGHRS and CDR2 YFSETQ. The CDR3 runs to 16 residues. CDR3 sequence (DNA): TGCGCCAGCAGCTTGGCCTCATACAGGATGAACACTGAAGCTTTCTTT. It is translated as CASSLASYRMNTEAFF.